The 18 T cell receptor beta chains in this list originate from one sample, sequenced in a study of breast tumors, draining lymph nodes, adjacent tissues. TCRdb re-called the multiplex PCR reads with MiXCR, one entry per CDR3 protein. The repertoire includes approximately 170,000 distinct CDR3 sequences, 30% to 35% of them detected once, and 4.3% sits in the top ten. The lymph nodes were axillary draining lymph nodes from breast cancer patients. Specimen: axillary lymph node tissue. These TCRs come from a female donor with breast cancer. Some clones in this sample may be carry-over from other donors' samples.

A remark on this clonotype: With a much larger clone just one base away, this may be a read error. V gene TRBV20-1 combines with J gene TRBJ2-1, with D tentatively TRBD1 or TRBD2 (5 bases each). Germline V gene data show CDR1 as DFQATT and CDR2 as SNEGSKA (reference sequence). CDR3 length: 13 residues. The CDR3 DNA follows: TGCAGTGCTAGAGCGGGACGGTCAAATGCGCAGTTCTTC. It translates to CSARAGRSNAQFF.

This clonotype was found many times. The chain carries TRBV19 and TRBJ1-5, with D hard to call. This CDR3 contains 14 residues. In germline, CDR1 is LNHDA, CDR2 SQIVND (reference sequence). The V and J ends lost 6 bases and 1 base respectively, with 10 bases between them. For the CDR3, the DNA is TGTGCCAGTAGGCCGGGAGAGAGCAATCAGCCCCAGCATTTT. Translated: CASRPGESNQPQHF.

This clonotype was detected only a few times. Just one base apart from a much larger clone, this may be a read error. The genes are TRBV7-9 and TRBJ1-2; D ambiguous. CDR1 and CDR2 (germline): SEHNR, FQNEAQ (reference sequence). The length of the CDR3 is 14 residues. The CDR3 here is CASNLEPLNYGYTF. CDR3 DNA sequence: TGTGCCAGCAACTTAGAGCCCTTGAACTATGGCTACACCTTC. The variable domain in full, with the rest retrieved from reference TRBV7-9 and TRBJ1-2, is DTGVSQNPRHKITKRGQNVTFRCDPISEHNRLYWYRQTLGQGPEFLTYFQNEAQLEKSRLLSDRFSAERPKGSFSTLEIQRTEQGDSAMYLCASNLEPLNYGYTFGSGTRLTVV.

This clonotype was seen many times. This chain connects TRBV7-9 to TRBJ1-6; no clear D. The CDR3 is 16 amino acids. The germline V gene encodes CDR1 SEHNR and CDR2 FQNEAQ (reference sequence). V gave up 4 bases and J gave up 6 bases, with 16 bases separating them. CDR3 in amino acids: CASSSRDGGANSPLHF. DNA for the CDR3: TGTGCCAGCAGCTCGAGGGATGGAGGCGCTAATTCACCCCTCCACTTT.

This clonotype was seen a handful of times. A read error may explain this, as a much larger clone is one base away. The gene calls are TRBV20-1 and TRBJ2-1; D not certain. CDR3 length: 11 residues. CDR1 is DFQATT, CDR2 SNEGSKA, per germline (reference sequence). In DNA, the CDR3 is TGCAGTGCTCGACACTACAATGAGCAGTCCTTC. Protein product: CSARHYNEQSF.

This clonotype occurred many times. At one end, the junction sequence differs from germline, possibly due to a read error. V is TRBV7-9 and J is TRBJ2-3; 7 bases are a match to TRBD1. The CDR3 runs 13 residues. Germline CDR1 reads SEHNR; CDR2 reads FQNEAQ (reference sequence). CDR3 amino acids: CVSGQDDPDTQYF. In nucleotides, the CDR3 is TGTGTCAGCGGACAGGACGATCCAGATACGCAGTATTTT.

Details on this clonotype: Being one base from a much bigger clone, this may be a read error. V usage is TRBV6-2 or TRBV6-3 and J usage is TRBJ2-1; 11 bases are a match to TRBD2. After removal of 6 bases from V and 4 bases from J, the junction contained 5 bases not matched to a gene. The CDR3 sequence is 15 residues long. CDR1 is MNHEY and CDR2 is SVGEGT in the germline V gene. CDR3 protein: CASRPSGGQYNEQFF. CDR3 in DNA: TGTGCCAGCAGGCCTAGCGGGGGGCAATACAATGAGCAGTTCTTC.

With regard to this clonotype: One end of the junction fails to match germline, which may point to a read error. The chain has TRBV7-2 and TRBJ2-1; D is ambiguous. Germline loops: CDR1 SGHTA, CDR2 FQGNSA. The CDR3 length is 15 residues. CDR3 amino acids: CASSSAINSYNEQLF. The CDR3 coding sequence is TGTGCCAGCAGCTCAGCAATTAACTCCTACAATGAGCAGCTCTTC.

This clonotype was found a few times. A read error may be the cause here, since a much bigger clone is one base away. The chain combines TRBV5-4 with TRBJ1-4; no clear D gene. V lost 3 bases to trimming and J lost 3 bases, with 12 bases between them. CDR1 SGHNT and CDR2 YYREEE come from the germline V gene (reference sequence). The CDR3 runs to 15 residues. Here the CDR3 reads CASSWRRAPNEKLFF. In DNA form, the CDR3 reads TGTGCCAGCAGCTGGAGGAGGGCTCCTAATGAAAAACTGTTTTTT.

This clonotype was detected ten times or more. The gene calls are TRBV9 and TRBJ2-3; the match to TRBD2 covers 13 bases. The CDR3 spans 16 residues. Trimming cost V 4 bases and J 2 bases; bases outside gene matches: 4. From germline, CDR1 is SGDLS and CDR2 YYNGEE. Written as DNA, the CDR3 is TGTGCCAGCAGCCTCGGGACTAGCGGGGTCACAGATACGCAGTATTTT. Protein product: CASSLGTSGVTDTQYF. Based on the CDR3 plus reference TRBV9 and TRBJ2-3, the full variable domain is DSGVTQTPKHLITATGQRVTLRCSPRSGDLSVYWYQQSLDQGLQFLIQYYNGEERAKGNILERFSAQQFPDLHSELNLSSLELGDSALYFCASSLGTSGVTDTQYFGPGTRLTVL.

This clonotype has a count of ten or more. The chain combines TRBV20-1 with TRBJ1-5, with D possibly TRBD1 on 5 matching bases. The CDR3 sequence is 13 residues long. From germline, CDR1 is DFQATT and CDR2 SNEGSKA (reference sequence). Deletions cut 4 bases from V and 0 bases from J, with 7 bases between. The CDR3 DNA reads TGCAGTGCTATTGGGGGTAGCAATCAGCCCCAGCATTTT. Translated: CSAIGGSNQPQHF.

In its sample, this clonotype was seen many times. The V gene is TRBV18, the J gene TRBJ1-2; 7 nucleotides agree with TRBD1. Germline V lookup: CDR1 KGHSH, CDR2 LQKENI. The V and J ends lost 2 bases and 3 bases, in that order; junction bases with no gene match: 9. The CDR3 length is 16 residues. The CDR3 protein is CASSPTQGSRDYGYTF. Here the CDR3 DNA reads TGTGCCAGCTCACCAACACAGGGGAGTAGGGACTATGGCTACACCTTC.

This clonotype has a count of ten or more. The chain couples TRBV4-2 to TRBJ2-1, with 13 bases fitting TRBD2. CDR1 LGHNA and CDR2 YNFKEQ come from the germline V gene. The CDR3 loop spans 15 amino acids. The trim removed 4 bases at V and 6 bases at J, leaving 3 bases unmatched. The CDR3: CASSPGTSGANEQFF. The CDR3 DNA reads TGTGCCAGCAGCCCCGGGACTAGCGGGGCCAATGAGCAGTTCTTC.

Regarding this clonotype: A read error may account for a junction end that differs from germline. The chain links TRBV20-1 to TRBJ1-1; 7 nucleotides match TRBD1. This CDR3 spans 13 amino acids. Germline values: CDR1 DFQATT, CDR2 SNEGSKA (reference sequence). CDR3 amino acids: CSGGRGRGTGAFF. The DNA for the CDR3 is TGCAGTGGGGGGAGGGGGCGAGGCACTGGAGCTTTCTTT.

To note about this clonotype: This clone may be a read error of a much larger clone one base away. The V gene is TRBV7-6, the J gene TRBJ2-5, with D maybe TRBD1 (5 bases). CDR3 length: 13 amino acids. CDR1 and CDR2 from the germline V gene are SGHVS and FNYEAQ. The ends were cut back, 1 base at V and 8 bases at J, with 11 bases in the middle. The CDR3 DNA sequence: TGTGCCAGCAGCTTAGGCAGGGTAGGAACCCAGTACTTC. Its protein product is CASSLGRVGTQYF.

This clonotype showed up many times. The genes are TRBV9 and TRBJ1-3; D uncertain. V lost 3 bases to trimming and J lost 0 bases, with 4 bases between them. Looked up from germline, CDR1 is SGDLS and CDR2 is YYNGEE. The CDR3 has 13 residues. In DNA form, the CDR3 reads TGTGCCAGCAGCGGGAGCTCTGGAAACACCATATATTTT. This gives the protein CASSGSSGNTIYF.

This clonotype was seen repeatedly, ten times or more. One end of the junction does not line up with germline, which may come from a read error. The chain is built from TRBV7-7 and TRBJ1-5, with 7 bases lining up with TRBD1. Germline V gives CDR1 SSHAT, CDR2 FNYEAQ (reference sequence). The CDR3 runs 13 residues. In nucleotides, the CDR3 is TGTGCTAGCAGCTCGAGACAGGGTCAGCCCCAGCATTTT. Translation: CASSSRQGQPQHF.

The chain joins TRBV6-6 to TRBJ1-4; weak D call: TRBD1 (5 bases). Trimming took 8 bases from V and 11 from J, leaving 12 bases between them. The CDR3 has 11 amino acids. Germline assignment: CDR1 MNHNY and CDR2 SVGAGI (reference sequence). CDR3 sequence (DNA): TGTGCCAGCGGTCTAGGGGCGAAACTGTTTTTT. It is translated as CASGLGAKLFF.